A selection of T cell receptor beta chains follows, all from one sample in a study of monozygotic twins with cystic fibrosis. Repertoires were generated with immunoSEQ multiplex PCR, while TCRdb's copy carries only in-frame clones and drops some. The sample lists almost 20,000 clones; about 90% were seen once. Sequencing used blood. The receptors stem from a girl under 10 years old with cystic fibrosis. Each CDR3 is given with its conserved first and last residue. D genes are given only for firm matches. The listing skips clone size in some rows; elsewhere it reads once, few, many or a size class.

d_gene,abundance,j_gene,v_gene,CDR3nt,CDR3aa
.,.,TRBJ2-3,TRBV5-5,TGTGCCAGCAGCTTGGCCCGGCACAGCACAGATACGCAGTATTTT,CASSLARHSTDTQYF
.,.,TRBJ2-1,TRBV30,TGTGCCTGGAGTGTAGGGCTAGCCGATGAGCAGTTCTTC,CAWSVGLADEQFF
.,.,TRBJ1-1,TRBV19,TGTGCCAGTAGTATCTCATTCGGCAGGGGCGTTACTGAAGCTTTCTTT,CASSISFGRGVTEAFF
.,.,TRBJ1-1,TRBV4-3,TGCGCCAGCAGCGAAGGGTCTGAAGCTTTCTTT,CASSEGSEAFF
.,.,TRBJ2-7,TRBV4-3,TGCGCCAGCAGCCAGACTCAGGGCGACGAGCAGTACTTC,CASSQTQGDEQYF
.,.,TRBJ2-2,TRBV10-3,TGTGCGGTGGGGGAGTCGAACACCGGGGAGCTGTTTTTT,CAVGESNTGELFF
TRBD1,.,TRBJ1-3,TRBV2,TGTGCCAGCAGTGAAACAGGGGGAATCGGAAACACCATATATTTT,CASSETGGIGNTIYF
TRBD2,.,TRBJ2-7,TRBV13,TGTGCCAGCAGCTCTCTAGCGGCACCCTACGAGCAGTACTTC,CASSSLAAPYEQYF
TRBD1,.,TRBJ1-2,TRBV28,TGTGCCACCAAGACAGGGCAATCTGGCTACACCTTC,CATKTGQSGYTF
.,.,TRBJ2-5,TRBV6-1,TGTGCCAGCAGCCTCCTCGGGGACCAAGAGACCCAGTACTTC,CASSLLGDQETQYF
.,.,TRBJ2-1,TRBV19,TGTGCCAGTAGTGCGACAGGGATGGGGCGGGGCTTAGGCTCCTACAATGAGCAGTTCTTC,CASSATGMGRGLGSYNEQFF
TRBD2,.,TRBJ2-1,TRBV7-2,TGTGCCAGCAGCTTAGGAGTTAGCGGGAGTGTTTCGTACAATGAGCAGTTCTTC,CASSLGVSGSVSYNEQFF
.,.,TRBJ2-3,TRBV7-8,TGTGCCAGCAGCTTAGGGTTAATCACAGATACGCAGTATTTT,CASSLGLITDTQYF
TRBD2,.,TRBJ2-7,TRBV5-1,TGCGCCAGCAGCTTGGCCCCGGCTAGCGGGAGCTTCAATATCTACGAGCAGTACTTC,CASSLAPASGSFNIYEQYF
.,once,TRBJ2-7,TRBV11-2,TGTGCCAGCAGCTATCCAGGGTCGGGAGTCTACGAGCAGTACTTC,CASSYPGSGVYEQYF
TRBD2,once,TRBJ2-7,TRBV5-6,TGTGCCAGCAGCCCCGGGACTAGCGGAGACTACGAGCAGTACTTC,CASSPGTSGDYEQYF
TRBD1,.,TRBJ2-2,TRBV6-5,TGTGCCAGCAGTGCTCAGGGGGCAGGAACCGGGGAGCTGTTTTTT,CASSAQGAGTGELFF
.,.,TRBJ2-7,TRBV5-5,TGTGCCAGCAGCTTGGCCAGGCCTTCGGGATTTATCTCCTACGAGCAGTACTTC,CASSLARPSGFISYEQYF